The rows below give T cell receptor beta chains drawn from one sample of a study of shared clonotypes between healthy human individuals. TCRdb's copy holds only in-frame clones and misses some; the assay was immunoSEQ multiplex PCR. Among about 1.9 million clones, 90% to 95% were seen once, and the ten largest hold under 2%. Sequencing was done on a sample of naive CD8+ T cells from PBMCs. The receptors were gathered from a man aged 18 to 30 in good health. Some clones in this sample may be carry-over from other donors' samples. The CDR3 runs from the conserved cysteine through the conserved F or W.

V gene: TRBV11-2; J gene: TRBJ2-1; CDR3 protein: CASTQRGDSYNEQFF
V gene: TRBV27; J gene: TRBJ2-2; CDR3 protein: CASSLSMGQGVGGELFF
V gene: TRBV28; J gene: TRBJ2-7; CDR3 protein: CASSPLRSSPYEQYF
V gene: TRBV6-5; J gene: TRBJ1-1; CDR3 protein: CASSTTGTGDTEAFF
V gene: TRBV7-8; J gene: TRBJ2-7; CDR3 protein: CASSLVAGVPYEQYF
V gene: TRBV27; J gene: TRBJ1-1; CDR3 protein: CASSLGAGGVPEAFF
V gene: TRBV12-2; J gene: TRBJ1-6; CDR3 protein: CASRFVIPGVHNSPLHF
V gene: TRBV9; J gene: TRBJ2-1; CDR3 protein: CASTGTPQGEQFF
V gene: TRBV18; J gene: TRBJ2-1; CDR3 protein: CASPGASGSYSYNEQFF
V gene: TRBV28; J gene: TRBJ2-3; CDR3 protein: CASSLVRFTDTQYF
V gene: TRBV29-1; J gene: TRBJ1-2; CDR3 protein: CSVVMENYGYTF
V gene: TRBV27; J gene: TRBJ2-5; CDR3 protein: CASSPGTGGLQETQYF
V gene: TRBV2; J gene: TRBJ2-7; CDR3 protein: CASIETSDHYEQYF
V gene: TRBV28; J gene: TRBJ2-2; CDR3 protein: CASSSPEGGGAIYTGELFF
V gene: TRBV4-1; J gene: TRBJ1-1; CDR3 protein: CASSHRSMDSMNTEAFF
V gene: TRBV9; J gene: TRBJ1-2; CDR3 protein: CASSVGRGAPLYGYTF
V gene: TRBV28; J gene: TRBJ1-5; CDR3 protein: CASSLSTTHGNQPQHF
V gene: TRBV29-1; J gene: TRBJ2-1; CDR3 protein: CSVVLREDNEQFF
V gene: TRBV28; J gene: TRBJ2-7; CDR3 protein: CASSLGVAGEQYF
V gene: TRBV27; J gene: TRBJ2-7; CDR3 protein: CASSLGQGSEQYF
V gene: TRBV20-1; J gene: TRBJ2-7; CDR3 protein: CSAKLAYEQYF
V gene: TRBV11-1; J gene: TRBJ2-1; CDR3 protein: CASSRGTGGSHNEQFF
V gene: TRBV9; J gene: TRBJ1-3; CDR3 protein: CASSVLGSSGNTIYF
V gene: TRBV28; J gene: TRBJ2-7; CDR3 protein: CASSLVTPSYEQYF
V gene: TRBV6-5; J gene: TRBJ2-1; CDR3 protein: CASSYSTSDYNEQFF
V gene: TRBV4-2; J gene: TRBJ1-3; CDR3 protein: CASSQDEADKSYSGNTIYF
V gene: TRBV7-9; J gene: TRBJ1-1; CDR3 protein: CASGPTGGGTEAFF
V gene: TRBV6-1; J gene: TRBJ2-7; CDR3 protein: CASIEPNRVGEQYF
V gene: TRBV10-2; J gene: TRBJ2-1; CDR3 protein: CASSELTFYNEQFF
V gene: TRBV7-9; J gene: TRBJ2-2; CDR3 protein: CASSPGGANTGELFF
V gene: TRBV28; J gene: TRBJ1-1; CDR3 protein: CASSLTGYTEAFF
V gene: TRBV29-1; J gene: TRBJ2-5; CDR3 protein: CSVGGRETSPNF
V gene: TRBV7-9; J gene: TRBJ2-2; CDR3 protein: CASTNKATGELFF
V gene: TRBV7-9; J gene: TRBJ2-1; CDR3 protein: CASSLGKNEQFF
V gene: TRBV5-1; J gene: TRBJ2-6; CDR3 protein: CASSTGPGANVLTF
V gene: TRBV7-9; J gene: TRBJ1-1; CDR3 protein: CASGERDNMNTEAFF
V gene: TRBV27; J gene: TRBJ2-6; CDR3 protein: CASSSPGGANVLTF
V gene: TRBV28; J gene: TRBJ1-1; CDR3 protein: CASQPNRQNTEAFF
V gene: TRBV28; J gene: TRBJ1-6; CDR3 protein: CASSTGTNSPLHF
V gene: TRBV7-9; J gene: TRBJ1-5; CDR3 protein: CASSSGNQPQHF
V gene: TRBV11-2; J gene: TRBJ2-3; CDR3 protein: CASSAIRTTSTDTQYF
V gene: TRBV9; J gene: TRBJ2-3; CDR3 protein: CASSVGADSGTQYF
V gene: TRBV7-9; J gene: TRBJ1-1; CDR3 protein: CASHLNTEAFF
V gene: TRBV25-1; J gene: TRBJ2-5; CDR3 protein: CASSGGWGPETQYF
V gene: TRBV7-2; J gene: TRBJ1-1; CDR3 protein: CASSLAGGMNTEAFF
V gene: TRBV7-8; J gene: TRBJ2-1; CDR3 protein: CASSPQGLASNEQFF
V gene: TRBV4-1; J gene: TRBJ2-5; CDR3 protein: CASSQGREVETQYF
V gene: TRBV28; J gene: NA; CDR3 protein: CASSLSGDYEQYF
V gene: TRBV10-3; J gene: TRBJ2-7; CDR3 protein: CAISDPGQGSHEQYF
V gene: TRBV9; J gene: TRBJ2-3; CDR3 protein: CASSTTATDTQYF
V gene: TRBV27; J gene: TRBJ2-1; CDR3 protein: CASSRSPPSFEQFF
V gene: TRBV28; J gene: TRBJ2-2; CDR3 protein: CASRPTQGNTGELFF
V gene: TRBV5-4; J gene: TRBJ2-2; CDR3 protein: CASSLGPATGELFF